This passage covers 26 T cell receptor beta chains from one sample sequenced in a study of blood T cell repertoires in COVID-19. The table came from immunoSEQ multiplex PCR; TCRdb's copy has only in-frame clones and leaves some out. The sample holds around 300,000 clones; 80% to 90% are singletons and the top ten take around 2%. The sequenced sample was PBMCs or T cells enriched from blood (not recorded which). The receptors originated from a woman under 30 who had recovered from COVID-19.

The V and J genes are TRBV18 and TRBJ1-4; possible D gene TRBD1, 5 bases. Trimming removed 4 bases from V and 3 bases from J, with 12 bases in between. Germline V CDR1 and CDR2: KGHSH, LQKENI. This CDR3 contains 15 residues. This CDR3 reads CASSLAGGANEKLFF. CDR3 DNA: TGTGCCAGCTCACTCGCCGGAGGGGCTAATGAAAAACTGTTTTTT.

V usage is TRBV23-1 and J usage is TRBJ2-7; D not resolved. TRBV23-1 is treated as an ORF (open reading frame) with a function not yet certain. Trimming took 3 bases from V and 0 from J, leaving 9 bases between them. The CDR3 totals 14 residues. CDR3 sequence reads: CASSHFYGSYEQYF. CDR3 coding DNA: TGCGCCAGCAGTCACTTTTACGGCTCCTACGAGCAGTACTTC.

The rearrangement joins TRBV5-1 to TRBJ1-4, with 9 bases lining up with TRBD1. J was trimmed by 5 bases and V by 0 bases; bases with no gene match: 8. The germline V gene has CDR1 SGHRS and CDR2 YFSETQ. This CDR3 region has 17 residues. The CDR3 here is CASSLGGGQGTNEKLFF. CDR3 DNA sequence: TGCGCCAGCAGCTTGGGCGGAGGACAGGGGACAAATGAAAAACTGTTTTTT.

This chain joins TRBV27 and TRBJ1-1; maybe TRBD1 (6 bases). V lost 1 base, J lost 3 bases, and 18 bases lay in between. The V gene's germline CDR1 is MNHEY and CDR2 SMNVEV (reference sequence). The CDR3 totals 17 residues. The CDR3, as DNA: TGTGCCAGCAGTTTATTTCGCCCCCAGGGGAGGGACACTGAAGCTTTCTTT. Protein: CASSLFRPQGRDTEAFF.

The rearrangement uses TRBV6-1 and TRBJ2-7; 7 bases agree with TRBD1. V trimming: 1 base; J trimming: 3 bases; junction bases outside the gene matches: 6. CDR3 length equals 15 residues. From germline, CDR1 is MNHNS and CDR2 SASEGT. For the CDR3, the DNA is TGTGCCAGCAGTGAAGAAGGGACAGTCATCTACGAGCAGTACTTC. This sequence encodes CASSEEGTVIYEQYF.

The genes are TRBV3-1 (or the pseudogene TRBV3-2) and TRBJ1-2; D unclear. The V gene lost 5 bases and the J gene lost 0 bases, with 16 bases spanning the gap. The CDR3 spans 16 residues. Per the germline V gene, CDR1 is LGHDT and CDR2 is YNNKEL (reference sequence). CDR3: CASSSNVGRPNYGYTF. Here the CDR3 DNA reads TGTGCCAGCAGCTCCAACGTTGGCAGGCCTAACTATGGCTACACCTTC.

Of note for this clone: Other DNA sequences in this specimen translate into the identical CDR3. The chain couples TRBV27 to TRBJ1-2; perhaps TRBD1 as D (5 bases). CDR3 length equals 13 residues. With 2 bases removed from V and 1 base from J, the gap between germline ends came to 5 bases. Germline lookup yields CDR1 MNHEY and CDR2 SMNVEV (reference sequence). The CDR3 bases are TGTGCCAGCAGTTTACAGGGTAACTATGGCTACACCTTC. This codes for CASSLQGNYGYTF.

V gene TRBV12-3 or TRBV12-4 combines with J gene TRBJ1-2; D uncertain. The CDR3 is 13 amino acids. V was pared by 5 bases and J by 4 bases, with 11 bases between. CDR3 residues: CASSPQISYGYTF. The CDR3 DNA is TGTGCCAGCAGTCCCCAGATATCCTATGGCTACACCTTC.

The chain couples TRBV11-2 to TRBJ2-2, with 7 bases lining up with TRBD1. This CDR3 contains 18 residues. From germline, CDR1 is SGHAT and CDR2 FQNNGV. The V gene end was trimmed by 3 bases and the J gene end by 0 bases; junction bases not matched to a gene: 10. The CDR3 loop reads CASSFRTGTFANTGELFF. In DNA form, the CDR3 reads TGTGCCAGCAGCTTCCGGACAGGAACGTTCGCGAACACCGGGGAGCTGTTTTTT.

This rearrangement joins TRBV5-1 to TRBJ2-1; 9 positions match TRBD2. Germline V gene lookup returns CDR1 SGHRS and CDR2 YFSETQ. The CDR3 runs 15 residues. V lost 4 bases, J lost 8 bases, and 10 bases stayed unmatched. CDR3 coding DNA: TGCGCCAGCAGCAGCGGGGGGCTGGTTGGGGATGAGCAGTTCTTC. It yields the protein CASSSGGLVGDEQFF.

About this clone itself: Germline and junction disagree at one end, which may indicate a read error. The chain links TRBV7-7 to TRBJ2-3; weak D call: TRBD1 (6 bases). Germline V gives CDR1 SSHAT, CDR2 FNYEAQ (reference sequence). There are 15 residues in the CDR3. CDR3 DNA: TGTGCTAGCAGCTTAGGGGCCCCCAGGGGAGATACGCAGTATTTT. Encoded protein: CASSLGAPRGDTQYF.

The V gene is TRBV18, the J gene TRBJ1-2, with 10 positions matching TRBD1. The CDR3 totals 14 residues. Germline CDR1 and CDR2: KGHSH and LQKENI. The ends lost 4 bases at V and 5 bases at J; junction bases unmatched: 4. The CDR3 is CASSQGQGEYGYTF. The CDR3 DNA sequence: TGTGCCAGCTCACAAGGACAGGGGGAATATGGCTACACCTTC. Filled out from reference TRBV18 and TRBJ1-2, the complete variable domain reads NAGVMQNPRHLVRRRGQEARLRCSPMKGHSHVYWYRQLPEEGLKFMVYLQKENIIDESGMPKERFSAEFPKEGPSILRIQQVVRGDSAAYFCASSQGQGEYGYTFGSGTRLTVV.

This chain connects TRBV29-1 to TRBJ2-5, with TRBD2 as a possible D gene (5 bases). CDR1 and CDR2 from the germline V gene are SQVTM and ANQGSEA. V was pared by 4 bases and J by 4 bases, with 13 bases between. The CDR3 contains 13 residues. The CDR3 DNA sequence: TGCAGCGTTGCGAGGGCCCTCCCAGAGACCCAGTACTTC. Its translation is CSVARALPETQYF.

The chain joins TRBV5-1 to TRBJ2-7; D is possibly TRBD1 (6 bases). Germline CDR1 SGHRS, CDR2 YFSETQ. V lost 4 bases and J 6 bases, leaving 14 bases between the germline ends. This CDR3 comprises 13 residues. The CDR3, as DNA: TGCGCCAGCAGCCTCGGGACAACCCGCGAGCAGTACTTC. Its protein is CASSLGTTREQYF.

Remarks on this clone: Other nucleotide sequences in the sample specify the same CDR3. The chain links TRBV2 to TRBJ2-7; D call uncertain. V gave up 4 bases and J gave up 4 bases, with 5 bases separating them. This CDR3 region has 11 residues. CDR1 SNHLY and CDR2 FYNNEI come from the germline V gene. In DNA, the CDR3 is TGTGCCAGCAGTGGAGGTTACGAGCAGTACTTC. Encoded protein: CASSGGYEQYF. The entire variable domain, with the rest obtained from reference TRBV2 and TRBJ2-7, is as follows: EPEVTQTPSHQVTQMGQEVILRCVPISNHLYFYWYRQILGQKVEFLVSFYNNEISEKSEIFDDQFSVERPDGSNFTLKIRSTKLEDSAMYFCASSGGYEQYFGPGTRLTVT.

The genes are TRBV5-1 and TRBJ2-7, with unresolved D. The V gene lost 2 bases and the J gene lost 3 bases, with 9 bases spanning the gap. The germline CDR1 and CDR2 sequences are SGHRS and YFSETQ. This CDR3 is built from 13 residues. The CDR3 DNA sequence: TGCGCCAGCAGCTTATCACTCGGCTACGAGCAGTACTTC. It codes for CASSLSLGYEQYF.

The chain uses TRBV6-1 and TRBJ2-7; TRBD1 is a possible D gene (6 bases). The V gene lost 4 bases and the J gene lost 6 bases, with 22 bases spanning the gap. There are 16 residues in the CDR3. CDR1 MNHNS and CDR2 SASEGT come from the germline V gene. The DNA of the CDR3 is TGTGCCAGCAGTGCAGGGTGGGGGCAGGGGTCTGGCGAGCAGTACTTC. This translates into CASSAGWGQGSGEQYF.

V gene TRBV28 combines with J gene TRBJ1-5; 8 nucleotides agree with TRBD1. The CDR3 is 16 residues long. The germline V gene has CDR1 MDHEN and CDR2 SYDVKM. V lost 0 bases to trimming and J lost 2 bases; unmatched junction nucleotides: 3. CDR3 in DNA: TGTGCCAGCAGTTTATGGTTGGGACAGGGCAATCAGCCCCAGCATTTT. Protein product: CASSLWLGQGNQPQHF.

This clone occurred a few times. This rearrangement joins TRBV15 to TRBJ1-6, with TRBD1 as a possible D gene (5 bases). Germline CDR1 reads LNHNV; CDR2 reads YYDKDF (reference sequence). The CDR3 loop spans 14 amino acids. V lost 4 bases to trimming and J lost 9 bases, with 13 bases between them. The CDR3 coding sequence is TGTGCCACCAGCACGGGGGGAGTGGGTTCACCCCTCCACTTT. Amino acid sequence: CATSTGGVGSPLHF.

This chain joins TRBV3-1 (or the pseudogene TRBV3-2) and TRBJ1-1, with D uncertain. This CDR3 is built from 13 residues. V was cut by 1 base and J by 2 bases, with 5 bases left in between. In germline, CDR1 is LGHDT, CDR2 YNNKEL (reference sequence). The CDR3 DNA sequence: TGTGCCAGCAGCCAAGGGACTAACACTGAAGCTTTCTTT. It codes for CASSQGTNTEAFF.

V and J are TRBV19 and TRBJ1-6; 9 bases align to TRBD1. The CDR3 totals 12 residues. The germline V gene has CDR1 LNHDA and CDR2 SQIVND (reference sequence). V was clipped by 8 bases and J by 9 bases; unmatched bases: 2. The DNA of the CDR3 is TGTGCCAGTGGGACAGGGCCTTCACCCCTCCACTTT. The encoded protein is CASGTGPSPLHF.

The chain couples TRBV12-3 or TRBV12-4 to TRBJ1-1, with a tentative D call TRBD1 (6 bases). The CDR3 is 11 residues long. The ends were cut back, 6 bases at V and 7 bases at J, with 9 bases in the middle. The chain's CDR3 is CASRYRDEAFF. The CDR3 DNA reads TGTGCCAGCAGGTACAGGGATGAAGCTTTCTTT.

The chain recombines TRBV1 with TRBJ2-5; TRBD2 reflects the table's D call only, with no check against the DNA. TRBV1 is reported as a pseudogene. The CDR3 runs to 14 residues. The CDR3 protein is CTSTSGGAQETQYF. CDR3 bases: TGCACCAGCACCAGCGGGGGGGCCCAAGAGACCCAGTACTTC.

Turning to this clone: This sample also contains other DNA sequences that code for the same CDR3. This chain links TRBV7-9 with TRBJ1-2; 8 bases line up with TRBD1. Per the germline V gene, CDR1 is SEHNR and CDR2 is FQNEAQ (reference sequence). The CDR3 consists of 14 residues. Trimming removed 3 bases from V and 2 bases from J; junction bases left unmatched: 2. The CDR3 bases are TGTGCCAGCAGCTTGGACAGGGCGAACTATGGCTACACCTTC. Translation gives CASSLDRANYGYTF.

The CDR3 nucleotides read TGTGCCACCCGGGGCTCTAGCGGGGCTCAAGAGCAGTACTTC. Translating gives CATRGSSGAQEQYF. The chain is built from TRBV28 and TRBJ2-7; TRBD2 matches at 9 bases. V was clipped by 10 bases and J by 7 bases; unmatched bases: 14. CDR1 and CDR2 from the germline V gene are MDHEN and SYDVKM. CDR3 length: 14 amino acids.

This clone has only a few counts. The V and J genes are TRBV5-6 and TRBJ1-5; possible D gene TRBD1, 5 bases. The CDR3 contains 16 residues. CDR1 is SGHDT and CDR2 is YYEEEE in the germline V gene. Trimming took 0 bases from V and 1 from J, leaving 11 bases between them. The DNA of the CDR3 is TGTGCCAGCAGCTTGGCGCTCCAGGGAAGCAATCAGCCCCAGCATTTT. Amino acid sequence: CASSLALQGSNQPQHF.